Below are 12 T cell receptor beta chains sequenced from a single sample in a study of technical replicates of blood from a few donors. Data came from immunoSEQ multiplex PCR; TCRdb stores just in-frame clones and leaves some out. The sample has 50,000 to 70,000 clones; about 94% are singletons. Sequencing used PBMCs. The receptor source for this set is a human donor in good health. Some clones in this sample may be carry-over from other donors' samples.

The chain carries TRBV7-2 and TRBJ2-1; 7 nucleotides line up with TRBD1. The ends lost 1 base at V and 5 bases at J; junction bases unmatched: 5. CDR3 size: 15 residues. Germline CDR1 SGHTA, CDR2 FQGNSA. The CDR3 loop is CASSLGGTEHNEQFF. CDR3 sequence (DNA): TGTGCCAGCAGCTTAGGAGGGACAGAGCACAATGAGCAGTTCTTC.

This rearrangement joins TRBV7-2 to TRBJ2-7; 9 bases match TRBD1. There are 13 residues in the CDR3. V was pared by 5 bases and J by 5 bases, with 4 bases of the junction left unmatched. The germline V gene has CDR1 SGHTA and CDR2 FQGNSA. The CDR3 reads CASSVDRGDEQYF. Here the CDR3 DNA reads TGTGCCAGCAGCGTGGACAGGGGTGACGAGCAGTACTTC.

The chain uses TRBV4-1 and TRBJ1-6, with a weak D call TRBD1 (5 bases). The germline V gene encodes CDR1 MGHRA and CDR2 YSYEKL. V was trimmed by 1 base and J by 10 bases, leaving 14 bases between them. The CDR3 is 15 amino acids. The DNA for the CDR3 is TGCGCCAGCAGCCAAGCCAGGGTGATATTCTCACCCCTCCACTTT. Amino acids: CASSQARVIFSPLHF.

This chain joins TRBV10-3 and TRBJ1-6; 9 nucleotides line up with TRBD1. The CDR3 covers 16 residues. Per the germline V gene, CDR1 is ENHRY and CDR2 is SYGVKD. The V and J ends lost 3 bases and 7 bases, in that order; junction bases with no gene match: 7. For the CDR3, the DNA is TGTGCCATCAGTGACTCTAGTGGGACAGGGAATTCACCCCTCCACTTT. It translates to CAISDSSGTGNSPLHF.

The chain is built from TRBV5-4 and TRBJ1-2; D perhaps matches TRBD1 (6 bases). Germline CDR1 reads SGHNT; CDR2 reads YYREEE (reference sequence). The CDR3 is made up of 15 amino acids. The ends were cut back, 2 bases at V and 2 bases at J, with 13 bases in the middle. The CDR3 region has the DNA TGTGCCAGCAGCTTCCGGGACATCGCCAACTATGGCTACACCTTC. It is translated as CASSFRDIANYGYTF.

J is TRBJ1-6 and V is TRBV6-1; 7 positions match TRBD1. CDR1 is MNHNS and CDR2 is SASEGT in the germline V gene. J gave up 7 bases and V 2 bases, and 5 bases lay outside the gene matches. The CDR3 runs to 15 residues. The CDR3 DNA reads as TGTGCCAGCAGTGAACTAGGGGGCAGGAATTCACCCCTCCACTTT. This sequence encodes CASSELGGRNSPLHF.

The chain carries TRBV5-8 and TRBJ2-3; TRBD1 aligns across 7 bases. V trimming: 4 bases; J trimming: 4 bases; junction bases outside the gene matches: 6. CDR3 size: 14 residues. CDR1 and CDR2 (germline): SGHTS, YDEGEE. CDR3 amino acids: CASSLGTASDTQYF. The DNA for the CDR3 is TGTGCCAGCAGCCTCGGGACAGCTTCAGATACGCAGTATTTT.

The rearrangement joins TRBV9 to TRBJ1-4, with TRBD1 matching over 12 bases. V shed 2 bases and J 5 bases; nucleotides not matched to a gene: 1. Germline V gives CDR1 SGDLS, CDR2 YYNGEE. The CDR3 is made up of 15 amino acids. The CDR3 protein is CASSVGTGGNEKLFF. DNA of the CDR3: TGTGCCAGCAGCGTTGGGACAGGGGGCAATGAAAAACTGTTTTTT.

This chain uses TRBV6-6 with TRBJ1-1; TRBD1 agrees at 8 bases. CDR3 length: 15 amino acids. Germline V gives CDR1 MNHNY, CDR2 SVGAGI (reference sequence). After removal of 5 bases from V and 6 bases from J, the junction contained 11 bases not matched to a gene. CDR3 DNA sequence: TGTGCCAGCAGTCCGGGTCAGGGGGCGAGGGCTGAAGCTTTCTTT. This translates into CASSPGQGARAEAFF.

The V and J genes are TRBV5-1 and TRBJ2-3, with a tentative D call TRBD2 (5 bases). Germline CDR1 SGHRS, CDR2 YFSETQ. V was clipped by 4 bases and J by 1 base, with 13 bases between them. The CDR3 has 15 residues. CDR3 sequence (DNA): TGCGCCAGCAGCCTAGAGGGTGGCCGCACAGATACGCAGTATTTT. Translated, it gives CASSLEGGRTDTQYF.

J is TRBJ1-2 and V is TRBV7-2; 9 positions match TRBD1. V dropped 3 bases and J dropped 6; count of bases not matched to a gene: 8. The germline V gene has CDR1 SGHTA and CDR2 FQGNSA. CDR3 size: 15 residues. CDR3 sequence: CASSFRDRASDGYTF. CDR3 in DNA: TGTGCCAGCAGCTTTCGGGACAGGGCCTCTGATGGCTACACCTTC. Full variable domain (rest looked up from reference TRBV7-2 and TRBJ1-2): GAGVSQSPSNKVTEKGKDVELRCDPISGHTALYWYRQSLGQGLEFLIYFQGNSAPDKSGLPSDRFSAERTGGSVSTLTIQRTQQEDSAVYLCASSFRDRASDGYTFGSGTRLTVV.

V usage is TRBV7-9 and J usage is TRBJ2-2, with D tentatively TRBD2 (6 bases). Germline CDR1 SEHNR, CDR2 FQNEAQ (reference sequence). Trimming took 5 bases from V and 6 from J, leaving 22 bases between them. The CDR3 consists of 17 residues. CDR3: CASSPMRPGAGSGELFF. The CDR3 nucleotides read TGTGCCAGCAGCCCAATGAGACCCGGGGCGGGGTCCGGGGAGCTGTTTTTT. The full variable domain, rest sourced from reference TRBV7-9 and TRBJ2-2, is DTGVSQNPRHKITKRGQNVTFRCDPISEHNRLYWYRQTLGQGPEFLTYFQNEAQLEKSRLLSDRFSAERPKGSFSTLEIQRTEQGDSAMYLCASSPMRPGAGSGELFFGEGSRLTVL.